This T cell receptor (beta chain) was found in a study of monozygotic twins with inflammatory bowel disease (dated by TCRdb to between 2018 and 2021). In terms of the full investigation: In total, some 30 monozygotic twin pairs made up the full study: 19 Danish pairs, all IBD-discordant, plus nine German pairs, of which four were IBD-concordant and five were IBD-discordant. Each individual had, on average, about 151 000 unique TCRalpha sequences and 181 000 unique TCRbeta sequences available for analysis. The search for disease-associated traits relied mainly on comparing, within discordant pairs, IBD patients with their genetically identical healthy co-twins. Overall results and qualifications from the work: Because patients received different immunosuppressive treatments, the repertoires may have picked up extra background noise and variability between individuals. IBD patients shared fewer clonotypes with other individuals than healthy twins did, most markedly in patients showing signs of disease activity. The results gave no support for a single strong signal or clonotype linked to IBD. Different T cell subtypes could not be distinguished in the analysis. A decrease in TCRbeta repertoire diversity, as measured by inverse Simpson index, was observed in IBD patients compared with their healthy co-twins. Repertoire similarity did not differ between concordant and discordant twins, possibly due to limited statistical power.

Library preparation used 5' RACE. The input for every TCR library was approximately 3,500 ng of total RNA. cDNA was synthesized with SMARTScribe reverse transcriptase in eight separate reactions per sample. During cDNA synthesis, unique molecular identifiers containing a 6-nucleotide sample barcode were introduced by template switching. Two nested PCRs of about 16 and 10 cycles amplified the TCRalpha and TCRbeta cDNA, and bead purification followed each PCR. Before amplification, the cDNA was treated with uracil DNA-glycosylase and purified using the QIAquick PCR purification kit. The second PCR was the step at which Illumina TruSeq-compatible adapters and sample-specific barcodes were added. Library quality and concentration were checked on TapeStation and Qubit, and libraries were pooled at approximately 5 ng each. Sequencing of the pooled libraries was done on an Illumina HiSeq2500 single-index Rapid Run using custom sequencing primers and 2 x 100 bp reads. In the source study's methods: MiGEC version 1.2.6 was used for UMI-based consensus assembly, which corrected PCR and sequencing errors. MiXCR version 2.1.1 was used for V(D)J alignment, clonotype assembly and CDR3 extraction. Gene usage, clonotype sharing and MAIT/NKT TCR abundance were normalised by analysing the top 1000, 10 000 and 20 000 clonotypes per sample. After downsampling to 27 000 UMIs, diversity was calculated as the inverse Simpson index using the vegan R package. Paired Mann-Whitney U tests were applied to discordant twin pairs, and Benjamini-Hochberg correction was used for multiple testing. TCRdb reprocessed the sequencing reads and holds a single record per CDR3 protein sequence, with no DNA. These V and J calls are TCRdb output, not the study's own analysis. The sample's records list more than 300,000 distinct CDR3 sequences. Approximately 2.8% of the sample belongs to the ten largest clones.

From each donor, an approximately 2.5 ml peripheral blood sample was collected into PAXgene tubes and kept at -80 degrees C. Without any T cell sorting, total RNA was extracted from whole blood using the PAXgene blood miRNA kit on an automated QIAcube. Peripheral blood from monozygotic twin pairs, either concordant or discordant for inflammatory bowel disease, underwent deep TCRalpha and TCRbeta repertoire profiling that used unique molecular barcoding. Smoking habits were recorded for all twin pairs, with individuals classified as current, former or never smokers. As regards this clonotype: The antigen it binds to is not known.

This clonotype was obtained from a human donor with ulcerative colitis or Crohn's disease, or a healthy co-twin of an affected twin (not recorded which). Material for sequencing was blood.

For the CDR3, the sequence is CATIDNGLYGYTF. The chain is assembled from TRBV24-1 and TRBJ1-2. The CDR3 goes from the cysteine to the phenylalanine over 13 residues. No coding sequence is recorded. The germline V gene encodes CDR1 KGHDR and CDR2 SFDVKD.